This T cell receptor delta chain was recorded in a study of γδ T cells in repeated Plasmodium falciparum infection. Study conclusions and caveats: Many TCRgamma sequences overlapped between individuals in stable Vgamma9/Vdelta2+ repertoires. Vdelta2-negative gammadelta repertoires, largely Vdelta1+, seemingly showed infection-driven waves of new clonal selection. The Malian cohort came from a small rural village of predominantly one ethnic group.

Gammadelta T cells were flow-sorted from PBMC into Vgamma9/Vdelta2+ and Vdelta2-negative populations for bulk analysis. Both TRG and TRD chains were sequenced from each sorted sample. TCRdb re-called the multiplex PCR reads with CATT. This repertoire shows 93,000 or so delta-chain clones, 0.98% found once; its top ten account for 9.6%. The CDR3 spans 15 residues. CDR1 GEAIGNYY and CDR2 EKD come from the germline V gene. Trimming pared 3 bases from V and 1 base from J, leaving 14 bases between. As for this clone: Its antigen is not identified. TCRdb records a much larger clone's protein for this DNA, with a difference at residue 7 that likely arises from a read error; the protein given is the translation of the DNA.

The chain links TRDV2 to TRDJ1; TRDD3 might be the D (5 bases). TCRdb gives no J gene; it was assigned here by matching the DNA to germline. The clonotype originates from a pool of human donors (malaria-infected and uninfected, not separated). Source material: gamma-delta T cells from blood. The CDR3 region is CACDAGNTSTDKLIF. DNA for the CDR3: TGTGCCTGTGACGCGGGGAATACTTCCACCGATAAACTCATCTTT.